The subject of this entry is one T cell receptor (beta chain). Its matching antigen is unknown. The PCR contained 60 Vbeta and 13 Jbeta primers. Assay: immunoSEQ multiplex PCR; the TCRdb copy retains only in-frame clones and omits some. The sample contains 150,000 or so clones, 82% of which appear only once. This record belongs to a study of cytomegalovirus exposure and HLA in healthy donors. Findings and caveats of the study: Highly shared variants forming one cluster were likely a sequencing artifact. Testing in vitro showed a few CMV-associated chains specific for CMV antigens. It was reported in a later analysis that an Asian-associated ancestry cluster showed fewer N-insertions than the approximately 670-donor mean.

Sequenced: PBMCs. This receptor was identified in a middle-aged woman in good health and CMV-seronegative.

CDR3 residues: CASSWGSGGPYTDTQYF. The CDR3 DNA follows: TGTGCCAGCAGTTGGGGTAGCGGGGGTCCATACACAGATACGCAGTATTTT. This chain joins TRBV28 and TRBJ2-3; TRBD2 matches 9 bases. The V gene end was trimmed by 4 bases and the J gene end by 2 bases; junction bases not matched to a gene: 10. Germline assignment: CDR1 MDHEN and CDR2 SYDVKM. The CDR3 is 17 residues long.